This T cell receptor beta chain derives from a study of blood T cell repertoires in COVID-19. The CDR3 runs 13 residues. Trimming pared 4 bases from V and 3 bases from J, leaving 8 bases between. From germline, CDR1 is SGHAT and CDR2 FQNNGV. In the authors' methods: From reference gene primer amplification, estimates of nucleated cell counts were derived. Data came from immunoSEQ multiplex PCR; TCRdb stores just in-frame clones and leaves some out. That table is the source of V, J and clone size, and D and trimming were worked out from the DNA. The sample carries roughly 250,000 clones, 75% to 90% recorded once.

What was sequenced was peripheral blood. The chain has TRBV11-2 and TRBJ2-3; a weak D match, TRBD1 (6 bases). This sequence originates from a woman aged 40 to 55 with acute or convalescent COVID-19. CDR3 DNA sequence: TGTGCCAGCAGCTACACAGGGACAGATACGCAGTATTTT. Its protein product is CASSYTGTDTQYF.